The sample holds many counts of the clone carrying this T cell receptor beta chain. Its antigen is unidentified. This specimen belongs to a study of CD8 T cells in ankylosing spondylitis. Study-wide results and caveats: Some of the motif variants had earlier been found in reactive arthritis patients' fluid and blood. Among TCR beta sequences, a motif of under ten highly homologous variants appeared characteristic of ankylosing spondylitis blood. Clones linked to disease were reported to show significant enrichment in matched ankylosing spondylitis synovial fluid.

This CDR3 is 15 amino acids long. With 0 bases clipped from V and 5 bases from J, the junction kept 5 bases outside the gene matches. The germline V gene encodes CDR1 SGHRS and CDR2 YFSETQ. By quantitative 5'-RACE with molecular barcodes, the TCR beta libraries were made. Each CDR3 protein is one row after TCRdb ran MiXCR on the 5' RACE reads. The sample carries approximately 220,000 distinct CDR3 sequences, approximately 10% recorded once. The J gene is TRBJ2-5, the V gene TRBV5-1, with 9 bases matching TRBD1. The sequenced sample consisted of blood, either unsorted or a sorted T cell fraction (not recorded which). The clonotype was recovered from a male donor with ankylosing spondylitis or in good health (not recorded which). The CDR3 loop is CASSLDRGRIETQYF. The DNA of the CDR3 is TGCGCCAGCAGCTTGGACAGGGGGCGAATCGAGACCCAGTACTTC.